This T cell receptor beta chain is drawn from a study of blood T cell repertoires in COVID-19. About the research overall: COVID-19 samples, acute and convalescent, were from the United States, Italy and Spain.

Germline CDR1 reads MNHEY; CDR2 reads SMNVEV (reference sequence). This CDR3 has 14 residues. Deletions cut 4 bases from V and 4 bases from J, with 11 bases between. This table comes from immunoSEQ multiplex PCR, and its TCRdb copy is limited to in-frame clones, with some not included. The sample has some 160,000 clones; under 90% are singletons. This chain uses TRBV27 with TRBJ2-1; no firm D call. The specimen sequenced was peripheral blood. The source is a woman aged 80 or over with acute or convalescent COVID-19. CDR3 bases: TGTGCCAGCAGTTGGGCTACCCTTTACAATGAGCAGTTCTTC. This encodes CASSWATLYNEQFF.